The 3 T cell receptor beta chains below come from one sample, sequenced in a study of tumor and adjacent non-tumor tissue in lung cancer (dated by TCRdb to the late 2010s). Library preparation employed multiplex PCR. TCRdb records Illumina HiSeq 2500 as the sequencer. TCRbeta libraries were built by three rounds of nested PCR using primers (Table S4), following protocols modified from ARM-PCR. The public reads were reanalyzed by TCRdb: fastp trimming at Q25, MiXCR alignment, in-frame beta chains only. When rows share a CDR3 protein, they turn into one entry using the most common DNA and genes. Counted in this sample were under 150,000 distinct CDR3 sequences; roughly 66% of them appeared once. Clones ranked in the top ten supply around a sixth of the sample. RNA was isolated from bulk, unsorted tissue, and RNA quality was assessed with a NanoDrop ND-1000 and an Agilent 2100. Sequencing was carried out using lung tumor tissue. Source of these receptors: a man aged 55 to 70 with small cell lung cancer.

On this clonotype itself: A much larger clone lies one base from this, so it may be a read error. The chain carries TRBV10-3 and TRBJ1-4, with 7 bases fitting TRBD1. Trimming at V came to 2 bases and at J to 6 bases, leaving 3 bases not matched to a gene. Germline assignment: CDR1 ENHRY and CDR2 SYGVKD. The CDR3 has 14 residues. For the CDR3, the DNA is TGTGCCATCAGTGAGGGGACAGATTATGAAAAACTGTTTTTT. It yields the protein CAISEGTDYEKLFF.

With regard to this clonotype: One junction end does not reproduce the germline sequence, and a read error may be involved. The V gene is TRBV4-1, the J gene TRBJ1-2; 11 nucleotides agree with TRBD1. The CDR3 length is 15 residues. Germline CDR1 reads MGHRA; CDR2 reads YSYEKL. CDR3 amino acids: CANSPGGQGAGGRTF. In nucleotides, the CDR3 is TGCGCCAACAGCCCAGGAGGACAGGGGGCGGGTGGCCGCACCTTC.

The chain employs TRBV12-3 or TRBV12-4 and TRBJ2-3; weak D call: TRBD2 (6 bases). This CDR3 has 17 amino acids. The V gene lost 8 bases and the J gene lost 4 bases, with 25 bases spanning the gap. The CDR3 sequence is CASAPQTRGRLADTQYF. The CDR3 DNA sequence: TGTGCCAGCGCTCCGCAGACTAGAGGGAGGCTCGCAGATACGCAGTATTTT.